These 21 T cell receptor beta chains share one sample of origin, sequenced in a study of CD4 T cells in relation to SARS-CoV-2 and coronaviruses. The assay was immunoSEQ multiplex PCR, and TCRdb's table has in-frame clones only and misses some. The table records around 56,000 clones, more than 80% of them present only once. The unexposed donors gave CD4+ T cells in 2011-2018, prior to COVID-19. Sequencing was performed on memory CD4+ T cells from PBMCs. These receptors originate from a human donor in good health.

The chain joins TRBV5-1 to TRBJ2-4; 9 nucleotides agree with TRBD1. The CDR3 totals 17 residues. The V and J ends lost 0 bases and 3 bases, in that order; junction bases with no gene match: 7. CDR1 is SGHRS and CDR2 is YFSETQ in the germline V gene. In DNA, the CDR3 is TGCGCCAGCAGCTTGGGACAGGGGGAAGCAGGCAAAAACATTCAGTACTTC. Translating it yields CASSLGQGEAGKNIQYF.

The rearrangement uses TRBV24-1 and TRBJ2-3; no clear D gene. Trimming took 4 bases from V and 4 from J, leaving 14 bases between them. The CDR3 has 15 amino acids. The germline gives CDR1 KGHDR, CDR2 SFDVKD. The CDR3 region is CATSENVDGSDTQYF. Written as DNA, the CDR3 is TGTGCCACCAGTGAGAATGTCGACGGATCAGATACGCAGTATTTT.

This rearrangement joins TRBV19 to TRBJ1-3; maybe TRBD1 (5 bases). V was pared by 5 bases and J by 2 bases, with 19 bases between. Germline-derived CDR1 and CDR2 are LNHDA and SQIVND (reference sequence). CDR3 length: 17 amino acids. The CDR3 sequence is CASSPPGPRGAGNTIYF. The CDR3 DNA reads as TGTGCCAGTAGTCCCCCGGGTCCCCGAGGGGCTGGAAACACCATATATTTT.

This chain uses TRBV7-9 with TRBJ1-1; the D gene is possibly TRBD1 (5 bases). The length of the CDR3 is 16 residues. Per the germline V gene, CDR1 is SEHNR and CDR2 is FQNEAQ (reference sequence). V was trimmed by 5 bases and J by 1 base, leaving 17 bases between them. CDR3 nucleotide sequence: TGTGCCAGCAGCACGGGACTTGGGGGGGGGAACACTGAAGCTTTCTTT. Translated: CASSTGLGGGNTEAFF.

This chain joins TRBV25-1 and TRBJ2-6, with 10 bases identical to TRBD1. Losses at the gene ends were 4 bases for V and 3 bases for J; bases not matched to a gene: 3. Germline CDR1 is MGHDK and CDR2 is SYGVNS. The CDR3 has 16 amino acids. The CDR3 region is CASSADRGFGANVLTF. The DNA for the CDR3 is TGTGCCAGCAGTGCGGACAGGGGGTTTGGGGCCAACGTCCTGACTTTC.

The gene calls are TRBV6-5 and TRBJ1-5, with D maybe TRBD1 (6 bases). The CDR3 has 14 residues. Per germline, CDR1 MNHEY and CDR2 SVGAGI. Trimming pared 7 bases from V and 3 bases from J, leaving 13 bases between. The CDR3 protein is CASNVRGINQPQHF. The CDR3 DNA reads as TGTGCCAGCAACGTCAGGGGTATCAATCAGCCCCAGCATTTT.

This clone was seen just once. This rearrangement joins TRBV5-8 to TRBJ2-5; possible D gene TRBD2, 6 bases. The length of the CDR3 is 15 residues. Trimming cost V 1 base and J 9 bases, with 19 bases left between them. Germline loops: CDR1 SGHTS, CDR2 YDEGEE. The CDR3, as DNA: TGTGCCAGCAGCTTGCGTGGAGGAGGGAAGGAGGCCCAGTACTTC. Its translation: CASSLRGGGKEAQYF.

The chain couples TRBV2 to TRBJ2-7, with 8 bases lining up with TRBD1. Trimming took 6 bases from V and 5 from J; bases not matched to a gene: 15. The CDR3 spans 16 residues. The V gene's germline CDR1 is SNHLY and CDR2 FYNNEI. Here the CDR3 DNA reads TGTGCCAGCAGCGGTCCGGTGGACAGGGTATTTCACGAGCAGTACTTC. The encoded protein is CASSGPVDRVFHEQYF.

The J gene is TRBJ2-3, the V gene TRBV12-5; 8 nucleotides agree with TRBD1. CDR3 length: 15 residues. Germline CDR1 reads LGHNT; CDR2 reads FRNRAP. Losses at the gene ends were 6 bases for V and 3 bases for J; bases not matched to a gene: 8. CDR3 protein: CASGLATGATDTQYF. The CDR3 region has the DNA TGTGCTAGTGGCTTAGCGACAGGGGCGACAGATACGCAGTATTTT.

V gene TRBV5-1 combines with J gene TRBJ1-3; D is unresolved. Germline V gives CDR1 SGHRS, CDR2 YFSETQ. CDR3 length: 14 residues. V lost 2 bases and J 3 bases, leaving 9 bases between the germline ends. The CDR3 nucleotides read TGCGCCAGCAGCTTCGGTGACGGTGGAAACACCATATATTTT. Its translation: CASSFGDGGNTIYF.

CDR3 DNA sequence: TGTGCCACCAGCAGAGGAGGGTCAGGGTCCGGCGGAAACTATGGCTACACCTTC. Protein product: CATSRGGSGSGGNYGYTF. This rearrangement joins TRBV15 to TRBJ1-2; D may be TRBD1 (5 bases). Germline V CDR1 and CDR2: LNHNV, YYDKDF (reference sequence). V was pared by 1 base and J by 2 bases, with 20 bases between. The CDR3 is 18 amino acids. Variable domain in full (rest from reference TRBV15 and TRBJ1-2): DAMVIQNPRYQVTQFGKPVTLSCSQTLNHNVMYWYQQKSSQAPKLLFHYYDKDFNNEADTPDNFQSRRPNTSFCFLDIRSPGLGDTAMYLCATSRGGSGSGGNYGYTFGSGTRLTVV.

V gene TRBV18 combines with J gene TRBJ2-5; D is possibly TRBD2 (5 bases). The CDR3 runs 15 residues. Germline CDR1 KGHSH, CDR2 LQKENI. Trimming removed 3 bases from V and 2 bases from J, with 13 bases in between. The CDR3 loop is CASSPGLEGQETQYF. The CDR3 nucleotides read TGTGCCAGCTCACCGGGCCTCGAGGGACAAGAGACCCAGTACTTC. Looking up the rest from reference TRBV18 and TRBJ2-5 gives the full variable domain: NAGVMQNPRHLVRRRGQEARLRCSPMKGHSHVYWYRQLPEEGLKFMVYLQKENIIDESGMPKERFSAEFPKEGPSILRIQQVVRGDSAAYFCASSPGLEGQETQYFGPGTRLLVL.

CDR3 in DNA: TGTGCCAGCAGCTTGGGTGTGCGACAGGGCAAGACCCAGTACTTC. Translation: CASSLGVRQGKTQYF. This chain connects TRBV11-2 to TRBJ2-5, with 7 nucleotides matching TRBD1. V dropped 3 bases and J dropped 6; count of bases not matched to a gene: 10. Germline-derived CDR1 and CDR2 are SGHAT and FQNNGV. This CDR3 contains 15 residues.

This clone has only one observation. This chain links TRBV3-1 (or the pseudogene TRBV3-2) with TRBJ1-1; a possible D gene is TRBD1 (6 bases). The CDR3 totals 11 residues. Per germline, CDR1 LGHDT and CDR2 YNNKEL (reference sequence). Trimming shortened V by 4 bases and J by 7 bases, and 7 bases separated the two germline ends. The CDR3 region has the DNA TGTGCCAGCAGCCGACAGGTTGAAGCTTTCTTT. It is translated as CASSRQVEAFF.

The V gene is TRBV20-1, the J gene TRBJ2-1, with D hard to call. The V gene lost 6 bases and the J gene lost 10 bases, with 13 bases spanning the gap. This CDR3 is 11 amino acids long. Germline CDR1 and CDR2: DFQATT and SNEGSKA (reference sequence). The CDR3: CSAGRVGEQFF. The CDR3 DNA is TGCAGTGCCGGAAGGGTCGGGGAGCAGTTCTTC.

The chain carries TRBV6-1 and TRBJ1-6; D remains unclear. The CDR3 spans 14 residues. Trimming cost V 9 bases and J 10 bases, with 19 bases left between them. In germline, CDR1 is MNHNS, CDR2 SASEGT. CDR3 sequence (DNA): TGTGCCAGTTGTCCTGACGCCACCGGGTCACCCCTCCACTTT. This sequence encodes CASCPDATGSPLHF.

The chain links TRBV5-1 to TRBJ2-7; the match to TRBD2 covers 12 bases. The germline CDR1 and CDR2 sequences are SGHRS and YFSETQ. The CDR3 spans 14 residues. The J segment lost 1 base and the V segment lost 4 bases, leaving 0 bases of the junction unmatched. The DNA for the CDR3 is TGCGCCAGCAGCACTAGCGGGGGGTCCTACGAGCAGTACTTC. Translation: CASSTSGGSYEQYF.

V is TRBV5-1 and J is TRBJ1-3; D remains ambiguous. Germline V gene lookup returns CDR1 SGHRS and CDR2 YFSETQ. The CDR3 has 14 residues. Trimming left V 5 bases short and J 0 bases short, with 9 bases between. CDR3: CASSSTTSGNTIYF. The CDR3 DNA reads TGCGCCAGCAGTTCGACTACCTCTGGAAACACCATATATTTT.

This clone occurred a few times. This sequence joins TRBV6-4 and TRBJ1-2, with 7 bases aligning to TRBD1. Germline V gene sequence: CDR1 MRHNA, CDR2 SNTAGT. The CDR3 totals 13 residues. J lost 10 bases, V lost 4 bases, and 9 bases had no gene match. The CDR3 sequence is CASSVDRASDYTF. CDR3 DNA sequence: TGTGCCAGCAGTGTCGACAGGGCGTCTGACTACACCTTC.

The V and J genes are TRBV25-1 and TRBJ1-2; 7 bases map to TRBD1. The CDR3 has 13 residues. Germline values: CDR1 MGHDK, CDR2 SYGVNS. Unmatched junction bases numbered 5, after V lost 2 bases and J lost 8 bases. This CDR3 is CASSEQTGDGYTF. In nucleotides, the CDR3 is TGTGCCAGCAGTGAACAAACAGGGGACGGCTACACCTTC.

Comment on this clone: Different DNA sequences within this sample yield the same CDR3. The chain carries TRBV6-1 and TRBJ1-1; perhaps TRBD1 as D (5 bases). The CDR3 length is 15 residues. Between the trimmed V and J ends, which lost 3 bases and 2 bases, there was a span of 13 bases. Germline lookup yields CDR1 MNHNS and CDR2 SASEGT. The CDR3 nucleotides read TGTGCCAGCAGTGAGCCAGGACAATCCAACACTGAAGCTTTCTTT. Translation gives CASSEPGQSNTEAFF.